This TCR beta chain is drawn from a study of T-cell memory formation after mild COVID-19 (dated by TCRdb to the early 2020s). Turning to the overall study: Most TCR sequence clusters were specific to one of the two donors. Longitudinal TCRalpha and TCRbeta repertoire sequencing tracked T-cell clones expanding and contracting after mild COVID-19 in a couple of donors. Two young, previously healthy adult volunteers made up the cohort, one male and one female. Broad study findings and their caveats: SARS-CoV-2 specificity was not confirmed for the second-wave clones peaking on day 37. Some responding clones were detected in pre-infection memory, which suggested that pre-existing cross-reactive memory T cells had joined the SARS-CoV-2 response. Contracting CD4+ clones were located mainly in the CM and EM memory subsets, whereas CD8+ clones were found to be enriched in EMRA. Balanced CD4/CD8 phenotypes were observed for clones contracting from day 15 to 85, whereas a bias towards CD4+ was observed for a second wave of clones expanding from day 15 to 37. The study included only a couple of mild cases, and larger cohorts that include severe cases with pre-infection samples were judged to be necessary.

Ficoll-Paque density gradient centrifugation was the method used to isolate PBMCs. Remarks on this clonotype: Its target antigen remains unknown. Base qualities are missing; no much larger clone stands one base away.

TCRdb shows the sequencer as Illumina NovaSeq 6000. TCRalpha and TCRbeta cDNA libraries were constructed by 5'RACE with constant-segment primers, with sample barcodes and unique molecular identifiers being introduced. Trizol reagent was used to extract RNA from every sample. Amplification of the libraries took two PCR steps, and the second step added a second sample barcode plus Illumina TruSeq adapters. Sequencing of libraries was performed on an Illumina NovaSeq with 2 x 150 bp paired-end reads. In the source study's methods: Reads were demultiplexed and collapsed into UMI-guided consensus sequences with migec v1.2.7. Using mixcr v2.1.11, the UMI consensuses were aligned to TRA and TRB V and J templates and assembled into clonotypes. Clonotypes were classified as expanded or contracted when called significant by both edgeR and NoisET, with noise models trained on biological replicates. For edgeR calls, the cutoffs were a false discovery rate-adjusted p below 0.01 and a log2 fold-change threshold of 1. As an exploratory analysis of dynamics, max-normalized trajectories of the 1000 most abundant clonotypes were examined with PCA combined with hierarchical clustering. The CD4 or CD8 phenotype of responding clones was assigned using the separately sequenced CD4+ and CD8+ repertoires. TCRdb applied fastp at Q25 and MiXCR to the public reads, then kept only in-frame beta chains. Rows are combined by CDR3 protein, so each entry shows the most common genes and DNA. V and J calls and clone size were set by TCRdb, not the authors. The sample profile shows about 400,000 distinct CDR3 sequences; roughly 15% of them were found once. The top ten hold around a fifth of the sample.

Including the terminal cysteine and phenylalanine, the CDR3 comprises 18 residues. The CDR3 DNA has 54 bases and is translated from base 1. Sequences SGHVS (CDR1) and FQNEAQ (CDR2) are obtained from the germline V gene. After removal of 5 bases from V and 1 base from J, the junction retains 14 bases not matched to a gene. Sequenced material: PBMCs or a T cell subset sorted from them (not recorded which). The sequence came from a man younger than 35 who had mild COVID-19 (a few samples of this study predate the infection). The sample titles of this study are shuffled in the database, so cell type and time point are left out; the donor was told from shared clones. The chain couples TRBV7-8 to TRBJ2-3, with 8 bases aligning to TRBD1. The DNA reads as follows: TGTGCCAGCAGCCTCTTGGACAGGGAGAGGGTCGGCACAGATACGCAGTATTTT. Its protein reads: CASSLLDRERVGTDTQYF.